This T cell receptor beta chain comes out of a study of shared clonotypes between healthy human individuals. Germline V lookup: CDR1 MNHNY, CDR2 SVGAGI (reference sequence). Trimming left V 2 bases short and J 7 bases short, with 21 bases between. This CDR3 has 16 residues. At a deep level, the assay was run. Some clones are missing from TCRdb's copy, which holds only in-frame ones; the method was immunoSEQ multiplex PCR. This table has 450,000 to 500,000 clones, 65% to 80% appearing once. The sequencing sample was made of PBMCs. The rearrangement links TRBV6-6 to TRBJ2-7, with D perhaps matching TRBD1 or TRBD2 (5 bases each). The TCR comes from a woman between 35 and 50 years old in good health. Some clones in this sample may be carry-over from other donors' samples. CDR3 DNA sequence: TGTGCCAGCAGTTACACGGGGCCCTCCCCCTCGGGGGAGCAGTACTTC. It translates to CASSYTGPSPSGEQYF.